The 28 T cell receptor beta chains below were found in one sample sequenced in a study of cytomegalovirus exposure and HLA in healthy donors. PCR involved 60 Vbeta and 13 Jbeta primers. Sequenced by immunoSEQ multiplex PCR; TCRdb stores in-frame clones only, minus some. The repertoire holds about 98,000 clones, with roughly two thirds as singletons. The sample consisted of PBMCs. These TCRs come from a female donor in good health and CMV-seronegative.

The chain is built from TRBV30 and TRBJ2-7; 10 bases are shared with TRBD2. V trimming: 4 bases; J trimming: 3 bases; junction bases outside the gene matches: 9. The CDR3 length is 15 residues. The V gene's germline CDR1 is GTSNPN and CDR2 SVGIG (reference sequence). The CDR3 sequence is CAWTPPGLANYEQYF. In DNA form, the CDR3 reads TGTGCCTGGACTCCCCCGGGACTAGCGAACTACGAGCAGTACTTC.

The J gene is TRBJ1-2, the V gene TRBV7-8; D is ambiguous. Germline V gene lookup returns CDR1 SGHVS and CDR2 FQNEAQ. The CDR3 is 15 amino acids. Trimming left V 3 bases short and J 3 bases short, with 14 bases between. For the CDR3, the DNA is TGTGCCAGCAGCTTGTCGACGGGGAGGGACTATGGCTACACCTTC. This codes for CASSLSTGRDYGYTF.

V is TRBV19 and J is TRBJ2-3, with D unclear. Germline CDR1 LNHDA, CDR2 SQIVND (reference sequence). Trimming shortened V by 8 bases and J by 1 base, and 13 bases separated the two germline ends. The CDR3 has 14 residues. The chain's CDR3 is CASQVSGGTDTQYF. The CDR3 DNA is TGTGCCAGTCAGGTGTCCGGTGGCACAGATACGCAGTATTTT.

The J gene is TRBJ1-4, the V gene TRBV5-4; D not certain. With 5 bases removed from V and 4 bases from J, the gap between germline ends came to 15 bases. Germline V gives CDR1 SGHNT, CDR2 YYREEE (reference sequence). CDR3 length: 15 amino acids. CDR3 in DNA: TGTGCCAGCAGTAAACAGTCCCAATATAATGAAAAACTGTTTTTT. Residues: CASSKQSQYNEKLFF.

The chain employs TRBV27 and TRBJ1-2, with TRBD1 identical over 8 bases. V trimming: 5 bases; J trimming: 5 bases; junction bases outside the gene matches: 7. This CDR3 comprises 14 residues. Germline assignment: CDR1 MNHEY and CDR2 SMNVEV (reference sequence). In DNA, the CDR3 is TGTGCCAGCAGTCTAAGACAGGGGATATATGGCTACACCTTC. Translation: CASSLRQGIYGYTF.

V and J are TRBV7-2 and TRBJ1-1, with D hard to call. V lost 0 bases, J lost 0 bases, and 8 bases lay in between. The CDR3 runs to 15 residues. Germline CDR1 and CDR2: SGHTA and FQGNSA. The CDR3 nucleotides are TGTGCCAGCAGCTTAGCCCACAGTATGAACACTGAAGCTTTCTTT. Residues: CASSLAHSMNTEAFF.

As concerns this clone: This sample includes further DNA sequences coding for the same CDR3. The chain couples TRBV19 to TRBJ1-3; the D gene is possibly TRBD1 (6 bases). The CDR3 sequence is 15 residues long. V lost 5 bases and J 0 bases, leaving 11 bases between the germline ends. Germline V lookup: CDR1 LNHDA, CDR2 SQIVND (reference sequence). The CDR3 protein is CASSPTGSSGNTIYF. CDR3 nucleotide sequence: TGTGCCAGTAGTCCTACAGGGAGCTCTGGAAACACCATATATTTT.

With regard to this clone: An end of the junction differs from the germline gene, which may be a read error. The J gene is TRBJ2-3, the V gene TRBV5-4; 8 bases match TRBD1. Germline loops: CDR1 SGHNT, CDR2 YYREEE (reference sequence). The CDR3 extends over 14 amino acids. The CDR3 here is CASSQFPGQGDSSF. The CDR3 nucleotides read TGTGCCAGCAGCCAGTTCCCCGGACAGGGAGACTCGAGTTTT.

The J gene is TRBJ1-1, the V gene TRBV7-9; TRBD1 aligns across 9 bases. The CDR3 sequence is 16 residues long. CDR1 is SEHNR and CDR2 is FQNEAQ in the germline V gene (reference sequence). The V and J ends lost 4 bases and 7 bases, in that order; junction bases with no gene match: 13. This chain's CDR3 is CASSSRDRDNIVEAFF. The CDR3 region has the DNA TGTGCCAGCAGCTCCCGGGACAGGGATAACATAGTTGAAGCTTTCTTT.

In this sample, this clone turned up a few times. The V gene is TRBV7-6, the J gene TRBJ2-5, with D perhaps TRBD2 (6 bases). Germline assignment: CDR1 SGHVS and CDR2 FNYEAQ. The CDR3 sequence is 14 residues long. Trimming took 1 base from V and 4 from J, leaving 10 bases between them. The DNA of the CDR3 is TGTGCCAGCAGCTTAGTGGCCGGGGGAGAGACCCAGTACTTC. This sequence encodes CASSLVAGGETQYF.

The chain combines TRBV6-5 with TRBJ2-1, with 12 bases aligning to TRBD2. The CDR3 spans 15 residues. Germline V gene sequence: CDR1 MNHEY, CDR2 SVGAGI. V trimming: 7 bases; J trimming: 2 bases; junction bases outside the gene matches: 3. The CDR3 is CASNPSGGAYNEQFF. CDR3 nucleotide sequence: TGTGCCAGCAACCCTAGCGGGGGGGCCTACAATGAGCAGTTCTTC.

The V and J genes are TRBV18 and TRBJ2-7; D possibly corresponds to TRBD2 (5 bases). CDR1 KGHSH and CDR2 LQKENI come from the germline V gene. The CDR3 runs to 13 residues. The ends were cut back, 0 bases at V and 6 bases at J, with 9 bases in the middle. The CDR3 here is CASSPPNGGEQYF. The CDR3 DNA is TGTGCCAGCTCACCACCGAATGGAGGCGAGCAGTACTTC. Drawing the rest from reference TRBV18 and TRBJ2-7, the complete variable domain is NAGVMQNPRHLVRRRGQEARLRCSPMKGHSHVYWYRQLPEEGLKFMVYLQKENIIDESGMPKERFSAEFPKEGPSILRIQQVVRGDSAAYFCASSPPNGGEQYFGPGTRLTVT.

The gene calls are TRBV27 and TRBJ2-1, with 10 bases matching TRBD2. The junction had 11 bases not matched to a gene; V was cut back by 1 base and J by 8 bases. Germline CDR1 reads MNHEY; CDR2 reads SMNVEV (reference sequence). CDR3 length: 17 residues. CDR3 sequence: CASSLWVLAGGRDEQFF. CDR3 nucleotide sequence: TGTGCCAGCAGTTTATGGGTATTAGCGGGAGGTAGGGATGAGCAGTTCTTC.

This chain joins TRBV19 and TRBJ1-3; D is unclear. The CDR3 contains 13 residues. With 7 bases removed from V and 0 bases from J, the gap between germline ends came to 7 bases. Germline values: CDR1 LNHDA, CDR2 SQIVND (reference sequence). As DNA, the CDR3 is TGTGCCAGTAAATATTACTCTGGAAACACCATATATTTT. Translated: CASKYYSGNTIYF.

The chain links TRBV28 to TRBJ2-2; D gene uncertain. V lost 4 bases, J lost 2 bases, and 11 bases lay in between. The CDR3 sequence is 15 residues long. Germline-derived CDR1 and CDR2 are MDHEN and SYDVKM. CDR3 coding DNA: TGTGCCAGCAGTTCAGGTCAGCCTAACACCGGGGAGCTGTTTTTT. It specifies CASSSGQPNTGELFF.

The chain is built from TRBV5-6 and TRBJ2-5; the match to TRBD2 covers 8 bases. The V segment lost 4 bases and the J segment 2 bases; nucleotides outside the gene matches: 1. Germline lookup yields CDR1 SGHDT and CDR2 YYEEEE. CDR3 length equals 13 residues. The CDR3 region has the DNA TGTGCCAGCAGCCCTAGCGGGCAAGAGACCCAGTACTTC. Amino acids: CASSPSGQETQYF.

The J gene is TRBJ2-5, the V gene TRBV29-1; possibly TRBD1 for D (6 bases). Germline loops: CDR1 SQVTM, CDR2 ANQGSEA. The CDR3 extends over 12 amino acids. V lost 7 bases and J lost 3, with 12 bases in between. In DNA, the CDR3 is TGCAGCGCCTTTCGGACAGAAGAGACCCAGTACTTC. It is translated as CSAFRTEETQYF.

DNA for the CDR3: TGTGCCAGCAGTGACTACTACGAGCAGTACTTC. This codes for CASSDYYEQYF. This chain uses TRBV6-1 with TRBJ2-7; D is unresolved. Germline values: CDR1 MNHNS, CDR2 SASEGT. With 3 bases removed from V and 3 bases from J, the gap between germline ends came to 3 bases. The CDR3 runs 11 residues.

The chain links TRBV23-1 to TRBJ2-7; 8 positions agree with TRBD2. TRBV23-1 is known as an ORF, though its function is uncertain. Trimming took 7 bases from V and 3 from J; bases not matched to a gene: 14. CDR3 length: 16 residues. In nucleotides, the CDR3 is TGCGCCAGCAACTATTCGGCACTAGCGGAGAACTACGAGCAGTACTTC. Translating it yields CASNYSALAENYEQYF.

DNA for the CDR3: TGTGCCAGCGGGTCTAGCGTTCCAGATACGCAGTATTTT. This encodes CASGSSVPDTQYF. This chain links TRBV9 with TRBJ2-3, with TRBD2 as a possible D gene (6 bases). V lost 7 bases, J lost 4 bases, and 13 bases lay in between. Germline V gene sequence: CDR1 SGDLS, CDR2 YYNGEE. The CDR3 is made up of 13 amino acids.

The CDR3 sequence is CASSSQGAGAFF. CDR3 sequence (DNA): TGTGCCAGCAGTTCACAGGGGGCAGGGGCTTTCTTT. The chain employs TRBV28 and TRBJ1-1; 9 nucleotides align to TRBD1. Germline trimming cut 4 bases from V and 11 bases from J; bases unmatched to any gene: 5. This CDR3 spans 12 amino acids. CDR1 is MDHEN, CDR2 SYDVKM, per germline.

The table lists this clone with a few counts. This rearrangement joins TRBV7-9 to TRBJ2-6; D gene uncertain. Trimming removed 4 bases at V and 1 base at J, with 8 bases between. The germline V gene encodes CDR1 SEHNR and CDR2 FQNEAQ (reference sequence). The CDR3 runs to 15 residues. CDR3 sequence: CASSSGSSGANVLTF. The DNA for the CDR3 is TGTGCCAGCAGCTCCGGTTCGTCTGGGGCCAACGTCCTGACTTTC.

There are a few counts of this clone. The rearrangement joins TRBV11-2 to TRBJ2-7; D is undetermined. With 0 bases removed from V and 4 bases from J, the gap between germline ends came to 13 bases. Germline CDR1 SGHAT, CDR2 FQNNGV. The CDR3 is made up of 15 amino acids. CDR3 nucleotides: TGTGCCAGCAGCTTAGAACTTCCGATTTTATACGAGCAGTACTTC. Its protein is CASSLELPILYEQYF.

CDR3 DNA sequence: TGTGCCAGCGGGGAATGGCAGGGAGGCACGATGAACACTGAAGCTTTCTTT. It encodes CASGEWQGGTMNTEAFF. The rearrangement uses TRBV7-8 and TRBJ1-1; tentative D call: TRBD1 (5 bases). Trimming pared 8 bases from V and 0 bases from J, leaving 22 bases between. CDR3 length equals 17 residues. CDR1 and CDR2 from the germline V gene are SGHVS and FQNEAQ.

The genes are TRBV7-6 and TRBJ2-7, with D perhaps matching TRBD1 (5 bases). CDR1 and CDR2 (germline): SGHVS, FNYEAQ. V lost 5 bases and J 4 bases, leaving 12 bases between the germline ends. The CDR3 covers 13 residues. The CDR3 loop reads CASSRQPGYEQYF. The CDR3 bases are TGTGCCAGCAGCCGACAGCCTGGGTACGAGCAGTACTTC.

The rearrangement uses TRBV7-8 and TRBJ1-2, with 7 bases lining up with TRBD1. This CDR3 has 15 residues. CDR1 and CDR2 (germline): SGHVS, FQNEAQ. V gave up 5 bases and J gave up 8 bases; unmatched junction bases: 14. The CDR3, as DNA: TGTGCCAGCAGCCCAACACTACCGACAGGGATGGGCTACACCTTC. It is translated as CASSPTLPTGMGYTF.

The rearrangement links TRBV11-3 to TRBJ2-1; possibly TRBD2 for D (5 bases). V was pared by 5 bases and J by 6 bases, with 11 bases between. CDR3 length: 13 residues. Looked up from germline, CDR1 is SGHNT and CDR2 is YENEEA. The CDR3 region is CASSGSRGNEQFF. The CDR3 DNA reads TGTGCCAGCAGCGGATCCCGGGGCAATGAGCAGTTCTTC.

This clone was observed a handful of times. The genes are TRBV6-5 and TRBJ1-2; 7 bases align to TRBD1. The V gene end was trimmed by 8 bases and the J gene end by 2 bases; junction bases not matched to a gene: 5. The CDR3 loop spans 13 amino acids. Germline loops: CDR1 MNHEY, CDR2 SVGAGI. The CDR3 sequence is CASGQTGNYGYTF. In DNA form, the CDR3 reads TGTGCCAGCGGCCAGACAGGGAACTATGGCTACACCTTC.